This T cell receptor (beta chain) was identified during a study of cytomegalovirus exposure and HLA in healthy donors (dated 2017 in TCRdb). Background for the entire study: An earlier analysis of some 600 of the donors reported approximately 280 Gb of sequence data and 117 million unique TCR beta sequences obtained from around 180 million T cells. Besides the first cohort of more than 650 subjects, a separate validation cohort made up of roughly 120 different subjects was used. Donor age, sex, ethnicity and CMV serostatus were compiled together with the repertoire data. In the later analysis, no new phenotypic data were used to find candidate immune exposures; instead, reliance was placed on TCR beta sequences and their occurrence across donors. A later genetic analysis used genome-wide SNP genotypes for about 65% of the 666 donors, treating that subset as a discovery cohort. The T cell repertoires of some 700 subjects were profiled by immunosequencing and related to cytomegalovirus serostatus. Because of strong linkage in the cohort, five DR-DQ haplotypes were treated as single units for association and clustering. The study was designed to test whether signatures of past pathogen exposure could be identified by cataloging public T cell receptors. Typing coverage varied by locus: roughly 620-640 donors for A, B, C, DRB1 and DQB1; roughly 510 for DQA1; more than 600 for DPA1; approximately 450 for DPB1. An earlier analysis of 587 of the donors used high-throughput TCR beta sequencing to judge whether each TCR beta V gene segment behaved as functional or pseudogenic. Class I and class II HLA loci were covered by the typing at four-digit resolution. A later analysis re-analyzed previously published TCR beta repertoires from approximately 700 donors and added high-resolution HLA genotyping to study TCR occurrence patterns. Among around 400 genotyped donors of the cohort, an average of about 220,000 unique TCR beta nucleotide sequences was sequenced per donor, of which about 19% were non-productive. The genetic ancestry cluster associated with self-reported Caucasian donors included around 76% of the roughly 400 genotyped donors. An early release covering 550 to 650 HLA-typed donors comprised about 290 gigabases of sequencing data and around 85 million unique TCR sequences. Every repertoire in the discovery cohort had been generated on one and the same sequencing platform. The study combined high-throughput TCR immunosequencing, statistical association of individual TCRs with disease status, and machine learning to predict cytomegalovirus infection status.

What the work shows at the level of the full study, not this receptor alone: According to a later analysis, TCR association rates differed among HLA loci, with DRB1 alleles showing the most associated TCRs and HLA-C alleles showing the fewest. CMV serostatus was the only immune exposure information available for the cohort. While some public TCRs were present in many individuals, most TCR sequences turned up only very rarely across donors. Because HLA typing was unavailable for some donors at each locus, only the typed subset was used in association tests. In vitro tests confirmed that a few of the cytomegalovirus-associated TCR beta chains recognize cytomegalovirus antigens. The study gave a list of some 150 TCR beta chains associated with cytomegalovirus. Cytomegalovirus status was reported to be diagnosed by the classifier with high specificity and sensitivity in both the original and validation cohorts. According to a later genetic analysis, donors in an Asian-associated ancestry cluster had fewer N-insertions in productive TCRs than the roughly 660-donor mean. The cohort was sequenced for TCR beta chains only, and without alpha or paired-chain data the features that could be detected were limited. Because counts were too low, roughly 17 rarely observed V segments, including chromosome 9 orphons, were left out of the earlier analysis of several hundred of the donors. At a false discovery rate of 0.05, a later analysis linked 15,000 to 20,000 TCR beta sequences to specific HLA alleles. Presence/absence analyses assumed roughly uniform sequencing depth across donors, an assumption that may not hold. Linkage disequilibrium might explain the correlated functional status among segregating V segments, but an unknown experimental factor could not be excluded. A later analysis found that HLA-associated TCR beta chains were more clonally expanded and had lower generation probabilities than equally common non-associated chains. Assigning TCR associations to individual alleles was difficult when HLA alleles, especially DR and DQ, strongly co-occurred. The 87-base-pair reads could not distinguish some IMGT-functional V segments, including TRBV6-2 and TRBV6-3, so those segments were excluded. Most CMV-associated TCR beta chains appeared to be HLA-restricted in a later analysis, and the HLA associations seemed to be driven largely by CMV exposure. In a later analysis, several top co-occurrence clusters were reported to appear linked to parvovirus B19, influenza, CMV and Epstein-Barr virus. An association between a missense DCLRE1C variant and V-gene and J-gene trimming of TCR beta chains was found in a later genetic analysis and replicated in an independent cohort. It was suggested by the authors that the approach could potentially be generalized to other disease states and immunological phenotypes. In an earlier analysis of 587 of the donors, most TCR beta V segments appeared in productive rearrangements about 90% or about 30% of the time, broadly matching IMGT annotations. The sequencing pipeline was judged likely to have produced a cluster of highly shared sequence variants as a technical artifact. A further reported finding was that TCR beta sequences accurately predicted the HLA-A and HLA-B alleles for most subjects in the first cohort.

The library was prepared using the immunoSEQ multiplex PCR assay. The multiplex PCR relied on a mix of 60 forward primers for TCR Vbeta segments and 13 reverse primers for TCR Jbeta segments. The CDR3 region of rearranged TCR beta genes was amplified from genomic DNA by a multiplex PCR assay. The amplified TCR beta libraries were sequenced on the Illumina HiSeq System as 87-base-pair reads. The study's processing was this. Across the roughly 670 repertoires, a later analysis counted 60 million to 90 million unique TCR beta chains, roughly 11 million of which were shared by at least two donors. A nearest-neighbor algorithm error-corrected the raw reads and collapsed the reads into unique sequences, merging closely related sequences to remove PCR and sequencing errors. Alignment of CDR3 sequences to IMGT reference sequences was used to assign V, D and J gene segments. For a sequence to be retained, at least a six-nucleotide match to both a V gene segment and a J gene segment was required. Rearrangements were classified as productive when the CDR3 lacked stop codons and remained in frame with V and J, and all other rearrangements were classified as non-productive. CDR3 was defined by IMGT convention, running from the second conserved V-encoded cysteine to the conserved J-encoded phenylalanine. The earlier analysis of about 500 of the donors excluded sequences that lacked an unambiguous match to a single V gene segment. In an earlier analysis of around 590 of the donors, a V segment was called functional when productive rearrangements were above 56.7%, and segregating when the standard deviation between donors exceeded 5%. A statistical classification framework was built to diagnose cytomegalovirus status from the catalog of TCR beta chain sequences. V and J gene assignment, in a later analysis, came from comparing TCR nucleotide sequences with IMGT/GENE-DB human TR gene sequences. The TCRdist pipeline was used in a later analysis to assign CDR3 sequences and most-parsimonious VDJ recombination scenarios. In a later analysis, every TCR beta chain was defined by the combination of its CDR3 amino acid sequence and its V-gene family, and reads without a unique V-gene family were dropped. As a way to deal with suspected cross-contamination and a sequencing artifact, a later analysis dropped approximately 570 nucleotide sequences that were highly shared and had low generation probability. In a later analysis, a clonal expansion index was calculated for each public chain from normalized within-repertoire ranks of inferred template counts. A later analysis computed generation probabilities with a VDJ recombination model fitted to out-of-frame rearrangements, and checked the results against IGoR. Hypergeometric tests were used in a later analysis to score TCR-TCR, TCR-HLA and TCR-CMV co-occurrence, with a repertoire-size bias correction applied to the TCR pairs. A later analysis estimated false discovery rates by permuting HLA or CMV assignments 20 times. In a later analysis, co-occurring TCRs were grouped using DBSCAN, with TCRdist sequence similarity added in when clustering inside HLA-allele-positive subsets. Co-occurrence clustering excluded repertoires with fewer than 30,000 or more than 120,000 public chains, plus five with anomalous nucleotide sharing. Drawn from immuneACCESS, this table holds only the in-frame rearrangements with V and J called that TCRdb kept. Clones are partly lost; checked studies trace under half to an unresolved V gene and leave the rest unexplained. V, J and clone size derive from that table, while D and trimming were established from the DNA sequence. Recorded for this sample are some 130,000 clones; about 9.1% of them occurred a single time. Roughly 6.4% of the sample belongs to the ten largest clones.

The germline V and J ends show losses of 5 bases and 5 bases respectively, and no gene match explains 3 bases of the junction. The CDR3 runs 13 amino acids, cysteine and phenylalanine included. The sequence is cut down to CDR3 DNA, 39 bases in frame from base 1. The germline V gene sets CDR1 to SGHNT and CDR2 to YENEEA. The cohort consisted of hundreds of healthy bone marrow donors. All cohort members were sampled while nominally healthy, although unrecorded immune exposures were likely present. The donor was CMV seropositive and belonged to the group of over 250 seropositive cohort members. A peripheral blood sample was collected from each donor, and TCR beta sequencing was performed on peripheral blood mononuclear cells. Genomic DNA was extracted from the blood cell samples with the Qiagen DNeasy Blood Extraction Kit. A note on this clone: Which antigen it targets is not known. Base-call qualities are not available, and no considerably larger clone is one nucleotide away.

The chain joins TRBV11-3 to TRBJ2-1, with 7 bases matching TRBD2. Material for sequencing was PBMCs. The clonotype originates from a woman in her thirties or forties in good health and CMV-seropositive. DNA sequence: TGTGCCAGCAGCGGTCGGGGGGACAATGAGCAGTTCTTC. Translation gives CASSGRGDNEQFF.